This record concerns one T cell receptor beta chain sequence. Its antigen is unknown. Researchers ran the PCR with 60 Vbeta and 13 Jbeta primers. Using immunoSEQ multiplex PCR, the repertoire was profiled, and TCRdb retains in-frame clones only, with some absent. The sample has some 150,000 clones, about 80% seen once; the top ten hold about 2.2%. The data belong to a study of cytomegalovirus exposure and HLA in healthy donors. Study results and caveats: In a later analysis, TCR association rates varied by HLA locus: DRB1 most, HLA-C fewest.

CDR1 is SGHNT and CDR2 is YYREEE in the germline V gene (reference sequence). V dropped 1 base and J dropped 6; count of bases not matched to a gene: 6. The CDR3 extends over 14 amino acids. The source material was PBMCs. The genes are TRBV5-4 and TRBJ2-7; 8 bases fit TRBD1. This TCR was sampled from a man younger than 40 in good health and CMV-seronegative. The CDR3 here is CASSLFQGAGEQYF. CDR3 nucleotide sequence: TGTGCCAGCAGCTTGTTTCAGGGGGCGGGCGAGCAGTACTTC. The full variable domain, rest sourced from reference TRBV5-4 and TRBJ2-7, is ETGVTQSPTHLIKTRGQQVTLRCSSQSGHNTVSWYQQALGQGPQFIFQYYREEENGRGNFPPRFSGLQFPNYSSELNVNALELDDSALYLCASSLFQGAGEQYFGPGTRLTVT.